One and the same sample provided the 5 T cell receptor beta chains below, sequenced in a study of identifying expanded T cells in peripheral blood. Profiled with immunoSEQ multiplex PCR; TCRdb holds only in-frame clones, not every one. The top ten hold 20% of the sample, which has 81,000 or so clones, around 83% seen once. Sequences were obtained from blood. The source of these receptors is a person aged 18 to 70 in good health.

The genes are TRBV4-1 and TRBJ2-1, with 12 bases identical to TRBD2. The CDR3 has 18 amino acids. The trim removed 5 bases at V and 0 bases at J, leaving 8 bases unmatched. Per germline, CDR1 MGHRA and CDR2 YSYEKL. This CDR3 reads CASSSGLAGSISYNEQFF. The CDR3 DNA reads TGCGCCAGCAGCTCAGGACTAGCGGGATCTATCTCCTACAATGAGCAGTTCTTC.

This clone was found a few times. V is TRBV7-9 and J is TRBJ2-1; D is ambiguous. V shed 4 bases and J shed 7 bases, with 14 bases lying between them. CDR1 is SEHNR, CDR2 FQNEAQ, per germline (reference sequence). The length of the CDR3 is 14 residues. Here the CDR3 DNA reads TGTGCCAGCAGCTACAAGGCGGTCGTTAATGAGCAGTTCTTC. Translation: CASSYKAVVNEQFF.

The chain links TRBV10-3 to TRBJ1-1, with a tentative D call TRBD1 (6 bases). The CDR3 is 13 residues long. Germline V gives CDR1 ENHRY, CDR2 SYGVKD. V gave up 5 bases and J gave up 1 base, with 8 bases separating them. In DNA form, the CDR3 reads TGTGCCATCAGTCCGGACAGGAACACTGAAGCTTTCTTT. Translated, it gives CAISPDRNTEAFF.

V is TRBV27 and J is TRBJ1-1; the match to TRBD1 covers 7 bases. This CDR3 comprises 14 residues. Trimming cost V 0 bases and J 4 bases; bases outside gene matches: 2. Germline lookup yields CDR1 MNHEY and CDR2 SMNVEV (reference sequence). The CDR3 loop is CASSLSRQGTEAFF. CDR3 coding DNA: TGTGCCAGCAGTTTATCTAGACAGGGCACTGAAGCTTTCTTT.

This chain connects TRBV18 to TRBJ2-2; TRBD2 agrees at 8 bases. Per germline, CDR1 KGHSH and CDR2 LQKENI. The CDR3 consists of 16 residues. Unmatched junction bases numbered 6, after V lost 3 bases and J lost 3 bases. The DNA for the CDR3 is TGTGCCAGCTCACCCCCGGGACTAGGGGACACCGGGGAGCTGTTTTTT. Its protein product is CASSPPGLGDTGELFF.